This T cell receptor (beta chain) is drawn from a study of spatial heterogeneity in lung cancer. Overall study results and limits: Tumoral mutation counts were tracked by counts of expanded intratumoral alpha and beta TCRs.

TCRdb reprocessed the 5' RACE reads with MiXCR, giving one entry per CDR3 protein. Of fewer than 20,000 distinct CDR3 sequences listed, 5.5% to 8% are singletons. Time point here: sample taken at primary tumor resection. TCRs were sequenced from unsorted whole RNA of tumor, nontumor lung or PBMC. The CDR3 contains 13 residues. Germline lookup yields CDR1 MDHEN and CDR2 SYDVKM. The trim removed 6 bases at V and 8 bases at J, leaving 7 bases unmatched. This clonotype has at least ten counts. The target antigen is unknown. The chain links TRBV28 to TRBJ2-4, with 7 nucleotides matching TRBD2. The material sequenced was lung tumor tissue, taken at surgery. The receptor comes from a female donor with early-stage non-small cell lung cancer. CDR3: CASRVPSGDIQYF. CDR3 nucleotides: TGTGCCAGCAGGGTACCAAGCGGGGACATTCAGTACTTC.